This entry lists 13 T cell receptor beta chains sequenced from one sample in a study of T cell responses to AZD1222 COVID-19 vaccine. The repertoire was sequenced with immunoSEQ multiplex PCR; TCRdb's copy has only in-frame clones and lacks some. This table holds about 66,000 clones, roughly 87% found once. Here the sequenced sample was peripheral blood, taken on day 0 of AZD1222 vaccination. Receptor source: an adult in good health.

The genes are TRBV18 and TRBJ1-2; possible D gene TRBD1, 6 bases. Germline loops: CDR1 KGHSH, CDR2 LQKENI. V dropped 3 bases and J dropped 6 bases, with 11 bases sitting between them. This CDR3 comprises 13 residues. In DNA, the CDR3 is TGTGCCAGCTCACCGGGTCAGGGGAATGGCTACACCTTC. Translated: CASSPGQGNGYTF.

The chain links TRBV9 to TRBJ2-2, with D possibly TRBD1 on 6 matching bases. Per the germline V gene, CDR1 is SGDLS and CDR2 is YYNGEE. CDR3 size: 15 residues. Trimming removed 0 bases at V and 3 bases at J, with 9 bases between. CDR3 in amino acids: CASSVGDTYTGELFF. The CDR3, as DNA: TGTGCCAGCAGCGTAGGGGACACCTACACCGGGGAGCTGTTTTTT.

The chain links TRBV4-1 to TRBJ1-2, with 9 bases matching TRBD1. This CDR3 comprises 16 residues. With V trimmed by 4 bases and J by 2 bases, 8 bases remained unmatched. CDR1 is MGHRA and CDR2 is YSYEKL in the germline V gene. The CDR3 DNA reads TGCGCCAGCAGCCCCCTCCGGGACAGGGAGAACTATGGCTACACCTTC. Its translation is CASSPLRDRENYGYTF.

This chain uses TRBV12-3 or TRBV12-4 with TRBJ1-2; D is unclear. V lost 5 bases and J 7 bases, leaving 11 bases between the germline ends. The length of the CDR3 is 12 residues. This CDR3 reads CASSQGGVGYTF. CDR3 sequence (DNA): TGTGCCAGCAGTCAAGGCGGGGTTGGCTACACCTTC.

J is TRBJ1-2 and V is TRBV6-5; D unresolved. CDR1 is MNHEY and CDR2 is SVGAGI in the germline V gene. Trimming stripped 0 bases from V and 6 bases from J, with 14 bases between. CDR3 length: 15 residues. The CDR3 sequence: CASSYSMGATDGYTF. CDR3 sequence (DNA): TGTGCCAGCAGTTACTCGATGGGAGCTACGGATGGCTACACCTTC.

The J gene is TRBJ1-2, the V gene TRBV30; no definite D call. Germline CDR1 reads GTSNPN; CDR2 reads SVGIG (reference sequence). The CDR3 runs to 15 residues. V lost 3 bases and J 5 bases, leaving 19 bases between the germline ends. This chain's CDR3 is CAWSHPLRRLYGYTF. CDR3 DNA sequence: TGTGCCTGGAGCCACCCCCTACGACGCCTATATGGCTACACCTTC.

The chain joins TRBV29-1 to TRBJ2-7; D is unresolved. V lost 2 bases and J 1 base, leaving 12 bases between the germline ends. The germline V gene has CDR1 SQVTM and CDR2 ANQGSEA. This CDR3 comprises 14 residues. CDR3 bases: TGCAGCGTTGAATTGTCGCTAGAGTCCTACGAGCAGTACTTC. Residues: CSVELSLESYEQYF.

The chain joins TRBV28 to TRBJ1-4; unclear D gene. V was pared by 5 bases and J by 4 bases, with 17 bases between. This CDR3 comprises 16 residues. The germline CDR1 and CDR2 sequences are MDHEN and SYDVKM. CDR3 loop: CASSDPTGRLNEKLFF. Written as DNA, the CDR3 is TGTGCCAGCAGTGACCCGACGGGGAGACTTAATGAAAAACTGTTTTTT.

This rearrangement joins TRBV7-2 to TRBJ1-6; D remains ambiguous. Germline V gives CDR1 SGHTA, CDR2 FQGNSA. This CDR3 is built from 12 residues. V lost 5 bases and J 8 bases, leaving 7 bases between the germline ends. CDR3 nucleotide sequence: TGTGCCAGCAGCCCATCGGATTCACCCCTCCACTTT. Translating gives CASSPSDSPLHF.

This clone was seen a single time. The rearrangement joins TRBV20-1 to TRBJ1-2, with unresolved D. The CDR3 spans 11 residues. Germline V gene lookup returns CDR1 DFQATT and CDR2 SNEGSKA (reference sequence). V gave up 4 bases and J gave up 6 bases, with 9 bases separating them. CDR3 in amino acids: CSAIVGDGYTF. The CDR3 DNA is TGCAGTGCTATCGTCGGGGATGGCTACACCTTC.

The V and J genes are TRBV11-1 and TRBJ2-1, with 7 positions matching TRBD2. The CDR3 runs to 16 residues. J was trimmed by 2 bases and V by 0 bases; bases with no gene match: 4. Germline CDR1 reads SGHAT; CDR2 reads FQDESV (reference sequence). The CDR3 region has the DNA TGTGCCAGCAGCTTAGCCTGGCTAGCGGCCTACAATGAGCAGTTCTTC. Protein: CASSLAWLAAYNEQFF.

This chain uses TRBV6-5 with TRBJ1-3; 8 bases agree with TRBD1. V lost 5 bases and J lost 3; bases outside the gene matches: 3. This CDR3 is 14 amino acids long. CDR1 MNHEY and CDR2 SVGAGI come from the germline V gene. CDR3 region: CASSRTGLGNTIYF. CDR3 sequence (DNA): TGTGCCAGCAGTAGGACAGGGCTTGGAAACACCATATATTTT.

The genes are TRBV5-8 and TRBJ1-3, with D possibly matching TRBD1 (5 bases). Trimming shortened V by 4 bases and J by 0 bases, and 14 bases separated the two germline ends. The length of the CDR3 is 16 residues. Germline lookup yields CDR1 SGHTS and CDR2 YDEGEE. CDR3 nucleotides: TGTGCCAGCAGCACGGGACTTACGAGCTCTGGAAACACCATATATTTT. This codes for CASSTGLTSSGNTIYF.